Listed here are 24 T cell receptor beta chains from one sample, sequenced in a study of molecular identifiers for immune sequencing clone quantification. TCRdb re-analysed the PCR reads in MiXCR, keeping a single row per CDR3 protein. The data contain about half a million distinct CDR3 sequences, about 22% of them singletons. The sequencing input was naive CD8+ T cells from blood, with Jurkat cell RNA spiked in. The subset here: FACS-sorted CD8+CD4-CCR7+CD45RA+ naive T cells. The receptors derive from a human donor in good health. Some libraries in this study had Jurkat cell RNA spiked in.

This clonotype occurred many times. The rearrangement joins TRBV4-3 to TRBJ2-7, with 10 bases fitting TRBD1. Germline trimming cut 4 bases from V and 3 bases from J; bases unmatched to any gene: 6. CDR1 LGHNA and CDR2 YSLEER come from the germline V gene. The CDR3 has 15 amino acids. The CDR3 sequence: CASSPGQGDFYEQYF. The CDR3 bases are TGCGCCAGCAGCCCCGGACAGGGGGACTTCTACGAGCAGTACTTC.

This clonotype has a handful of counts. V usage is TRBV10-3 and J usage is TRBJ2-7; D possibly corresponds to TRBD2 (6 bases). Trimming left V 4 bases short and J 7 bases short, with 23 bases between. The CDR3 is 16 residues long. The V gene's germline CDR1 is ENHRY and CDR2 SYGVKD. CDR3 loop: CAISAARETVTWEQYF. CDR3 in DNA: TGTGCCATCAGTGCGGCTCGGGAGACCGTAACGTGGGAGCAGTACTTC.

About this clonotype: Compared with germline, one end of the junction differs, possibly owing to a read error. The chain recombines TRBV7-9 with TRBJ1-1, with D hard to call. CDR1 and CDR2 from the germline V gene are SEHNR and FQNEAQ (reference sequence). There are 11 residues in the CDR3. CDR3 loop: CASSANTETFF. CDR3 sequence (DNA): TGTGCCAGCAGCGCAAACACTGAAACTTTCTTT. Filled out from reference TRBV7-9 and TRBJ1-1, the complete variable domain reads DTGVSQNPRHKITKRGQNVTFRCDPISEHNRLYWYRQTLGQGPEFLTYFQNEAQLEKSRLLSDRFSAERPKGSFSTLEIQRTEQGDSAMYLCASSANTETFFGQGTRLTVV.

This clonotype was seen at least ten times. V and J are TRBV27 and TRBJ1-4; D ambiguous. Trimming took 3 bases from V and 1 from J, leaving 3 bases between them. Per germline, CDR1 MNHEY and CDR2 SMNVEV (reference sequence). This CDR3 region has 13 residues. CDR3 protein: CASSFGTNEKLFF. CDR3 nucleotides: TGTGCCAGCAGTTTTGGAACTAATGAAAAACTGTTTTTT.

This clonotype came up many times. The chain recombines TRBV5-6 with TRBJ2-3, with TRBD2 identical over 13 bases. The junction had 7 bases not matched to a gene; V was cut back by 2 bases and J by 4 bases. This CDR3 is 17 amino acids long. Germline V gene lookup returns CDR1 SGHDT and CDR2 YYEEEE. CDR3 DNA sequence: TGTGCCAGCAGCTTCACTAGCGGGAGGGCCGACGCAGATACGCAGTATTTT. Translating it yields CASSFTSGRADADTQYF.

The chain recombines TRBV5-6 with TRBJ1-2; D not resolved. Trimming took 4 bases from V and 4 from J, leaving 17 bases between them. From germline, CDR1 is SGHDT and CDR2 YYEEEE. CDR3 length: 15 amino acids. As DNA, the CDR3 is TGTGCCAGCAGCGAGGCCCCCTGGGGTGCCTATGGCTACACCTTC. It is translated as CASSEAPWGAYGYTF.

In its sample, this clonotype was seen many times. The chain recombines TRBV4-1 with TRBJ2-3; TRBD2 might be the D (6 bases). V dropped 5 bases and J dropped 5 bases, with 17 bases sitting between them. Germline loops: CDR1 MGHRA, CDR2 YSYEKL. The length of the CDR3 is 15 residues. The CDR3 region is CASSSGEGLIDTQYF. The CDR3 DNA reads TGCGCCAGCAGCTCGGGAGAGGGGTTGATAGATACGCAGTATTTT.

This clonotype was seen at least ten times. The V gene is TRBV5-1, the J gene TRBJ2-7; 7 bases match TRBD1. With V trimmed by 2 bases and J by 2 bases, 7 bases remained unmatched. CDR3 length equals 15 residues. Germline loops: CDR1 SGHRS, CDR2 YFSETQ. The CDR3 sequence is CASSFTPGGAYEQYF. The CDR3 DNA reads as TGCGCCAGCAGCTTTACCCCAGGGGGAGCCTACGAGCAGTACTTC.

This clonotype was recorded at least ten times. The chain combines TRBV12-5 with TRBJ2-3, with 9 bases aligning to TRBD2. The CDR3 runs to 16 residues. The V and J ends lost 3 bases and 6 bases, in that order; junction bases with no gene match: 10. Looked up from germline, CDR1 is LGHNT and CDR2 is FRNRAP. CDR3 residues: CASGFLAGGLGDTQYF. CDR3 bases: TGTGCTAGTGGTTTCCTTGCGGGGGGGCTTGGTGATACGCAGTATTTT. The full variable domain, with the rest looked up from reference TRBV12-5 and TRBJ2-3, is DARVTQTPRHKVTEMGQEVTMRCQPILGHNTVFWYRQTMMQGLELLAYFRNRAPLDDSGMPKDRFSAEMPDATLATLKIQPSEPRDSAVYFCASGFLAGGLGDTQYFGPGTRLTVL.

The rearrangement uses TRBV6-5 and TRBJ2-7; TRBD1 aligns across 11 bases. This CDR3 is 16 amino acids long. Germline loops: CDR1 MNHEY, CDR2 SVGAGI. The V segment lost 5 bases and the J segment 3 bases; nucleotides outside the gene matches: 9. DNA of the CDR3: TGTGCCAGCAGTGACCCGGGACAGGGGGTAGGCTACGAGCAGTACTTC. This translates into CASSDPGQGVGYEQYF.

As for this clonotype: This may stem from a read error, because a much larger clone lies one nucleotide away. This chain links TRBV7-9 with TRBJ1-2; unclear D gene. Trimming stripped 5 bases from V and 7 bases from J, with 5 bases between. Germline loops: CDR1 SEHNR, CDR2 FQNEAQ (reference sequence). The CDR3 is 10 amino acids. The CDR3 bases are TGTGCCAGCAGCCAAAGTGGCTACACCTTC. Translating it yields CASSQSGYTF.

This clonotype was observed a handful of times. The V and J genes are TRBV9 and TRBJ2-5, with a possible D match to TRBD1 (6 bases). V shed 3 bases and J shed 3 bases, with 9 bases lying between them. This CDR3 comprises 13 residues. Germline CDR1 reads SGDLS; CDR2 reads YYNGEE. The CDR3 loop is CASSGTDKETQYF. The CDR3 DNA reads TGTGCCAGCAGCGGGACAGATAAAGAGACCCAGTACTTC.

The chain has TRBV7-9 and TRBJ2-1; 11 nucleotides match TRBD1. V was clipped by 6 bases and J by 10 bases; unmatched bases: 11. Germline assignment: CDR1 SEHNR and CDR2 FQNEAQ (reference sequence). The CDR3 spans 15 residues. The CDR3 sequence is CASSSGTGGLREQFF. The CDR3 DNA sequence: TGTGCCAGCAGTTCCGGGACAGGGGGTCTGAGGGAGCAGTTCTTC.

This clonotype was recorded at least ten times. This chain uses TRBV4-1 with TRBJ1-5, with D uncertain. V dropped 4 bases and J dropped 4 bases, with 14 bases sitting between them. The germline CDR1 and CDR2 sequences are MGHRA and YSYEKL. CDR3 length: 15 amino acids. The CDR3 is CASSLEVGTNQPQHF. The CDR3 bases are TGCGCCAGCAGCCTCGAAGTAGGTACGAATCAGCCCCAGCATTTT.

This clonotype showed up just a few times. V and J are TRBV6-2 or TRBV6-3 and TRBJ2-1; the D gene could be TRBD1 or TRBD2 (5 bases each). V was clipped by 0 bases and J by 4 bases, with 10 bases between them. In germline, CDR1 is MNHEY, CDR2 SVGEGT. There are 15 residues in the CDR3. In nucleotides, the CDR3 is TGTGCCAGCAGTTACTCTTTTGGGGGTTACAATGAGCAGTTCTTC. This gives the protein CASSYSFGGYNEQFF.

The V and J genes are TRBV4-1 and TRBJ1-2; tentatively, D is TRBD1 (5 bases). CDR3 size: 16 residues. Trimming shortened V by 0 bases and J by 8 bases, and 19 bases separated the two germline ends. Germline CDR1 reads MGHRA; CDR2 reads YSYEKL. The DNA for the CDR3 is TGCGCCAGCAGCCAAGATATAGGGGTGGTTCTGAGAGGCTACACCTTC. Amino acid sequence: CASSQDIGVVLRGYTF.

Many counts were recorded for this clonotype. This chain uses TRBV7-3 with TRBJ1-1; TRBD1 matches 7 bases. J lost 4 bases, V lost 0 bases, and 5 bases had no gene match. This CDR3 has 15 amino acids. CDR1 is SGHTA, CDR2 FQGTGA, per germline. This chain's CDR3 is CASSLTVAGGTEAFF. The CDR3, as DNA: TGTGCCAGCAGCTTAACCGTCGCAGGGGGCACTGAAGCTTTCTTT. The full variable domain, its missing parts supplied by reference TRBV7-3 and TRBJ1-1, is GAGVSQTPSNKVTEKGKYVELRCDPISGHTALYWYRQSLGQGPEFLIYFQGTGAADDSGLPNDRFFAVRPEGSVSTLKIQRTERGDSAVYLCASSLTVAGGTEAFFGQGTRLTVV.

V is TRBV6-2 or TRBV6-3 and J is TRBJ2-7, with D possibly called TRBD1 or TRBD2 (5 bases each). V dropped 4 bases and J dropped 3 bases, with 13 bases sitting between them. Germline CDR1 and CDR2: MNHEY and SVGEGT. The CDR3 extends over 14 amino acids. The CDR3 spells CASSSGTPGYEQYF. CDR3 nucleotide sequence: TGTGCCAGCAGTTCCGGGACGCCGGGCTACGAGCAGTACTTC.

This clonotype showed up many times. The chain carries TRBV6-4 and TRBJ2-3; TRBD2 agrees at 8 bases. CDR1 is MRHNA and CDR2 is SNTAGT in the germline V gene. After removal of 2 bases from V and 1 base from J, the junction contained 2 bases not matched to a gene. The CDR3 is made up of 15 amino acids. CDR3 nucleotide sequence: TGTGCCAGCAGTGACGGACTAGCCCGCACAGATACGCAGTATTTT. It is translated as CASSDGLARTDTQYF.

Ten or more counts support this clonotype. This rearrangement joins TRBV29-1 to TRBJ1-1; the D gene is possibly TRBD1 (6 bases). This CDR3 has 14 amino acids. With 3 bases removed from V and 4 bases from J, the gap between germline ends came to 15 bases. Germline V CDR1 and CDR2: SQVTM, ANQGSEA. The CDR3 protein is CSVEGGAWSTEAFF. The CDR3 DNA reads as TGCAGCGTTGAGGGGGGGGCGTGGAGCACTGAAGCTTTCTTT.

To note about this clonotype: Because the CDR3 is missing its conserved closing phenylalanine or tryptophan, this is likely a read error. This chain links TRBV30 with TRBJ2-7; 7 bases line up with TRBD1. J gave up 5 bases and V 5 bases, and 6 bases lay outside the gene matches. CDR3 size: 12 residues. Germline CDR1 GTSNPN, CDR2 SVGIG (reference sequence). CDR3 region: CAWDSQGNEQYL. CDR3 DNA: TGTGCCTGGGATTCACAGGGGAACGAGCAGTACCTC.

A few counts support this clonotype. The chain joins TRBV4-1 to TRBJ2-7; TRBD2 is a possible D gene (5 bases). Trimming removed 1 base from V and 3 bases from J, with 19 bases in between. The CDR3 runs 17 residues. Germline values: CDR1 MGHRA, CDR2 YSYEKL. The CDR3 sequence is CASSQGPMGGSSYEQYF. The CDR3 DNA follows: TGCGCCAGCAGCCAAGGCCCAATGGGCGGGTCCAGCTACGAGCAGTACTTC.

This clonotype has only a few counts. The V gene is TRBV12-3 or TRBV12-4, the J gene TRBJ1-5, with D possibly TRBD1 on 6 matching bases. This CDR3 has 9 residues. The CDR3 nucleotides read TGTGTCAGGGGCAGGACCCAGCATTTT. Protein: CVRGRTQHF.

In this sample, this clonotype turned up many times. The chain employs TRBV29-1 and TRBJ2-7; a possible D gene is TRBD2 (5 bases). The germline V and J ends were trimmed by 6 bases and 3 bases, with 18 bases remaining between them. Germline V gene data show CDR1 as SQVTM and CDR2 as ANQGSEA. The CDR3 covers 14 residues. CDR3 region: CSVLTGPGSYEQYF. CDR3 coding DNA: TGCAGCGTCCTCACCGGGCCTGGGAGCTACGAGCAGTACTTC.